A selection of T cell receptor beta chains follows, all from one sample in a study of T cell responses to AZD1222 COVID-19 vaccine. Sequenced by immunoSEQ multiplex PCR; TCRdb stores in-frame clones only, minus some. The sample has some 60,000 clones; about 74% are singletons. The source material was peripheral blood, sampled 28 days after the second AZD1222 dose. The receptors here all came from an adult who received the AZD1222 COVID-19 vaccine. Each CDR3 is given with its conserved first and last residue. Fields, in order: D gene, J gene, V gene, clone size, CDR3 protein, CDR3 DNA. The D gene is left open where the match is weak. Some rows mark clone size as missing; the rest say once, few, many or name a class of expanded clone.

- TRBJ2-1 TRBV2 - CASRSSRVDRNEQFF TGTGCCAGCAGGTCGAGCAGGGTTGATAGGAATGAGCAGTTCTTC
TRBD1 TRBJ1-2 TRBV3-1/TRBV3-2 - CASSRRRITGAREGYTF TGTGCCAGCAGCCGGCGCCGAATCACAGGGGCTCGCGAAGGCTACACCTTC
- TRBJ1-3 TRBV5-6 - CASSLGRSGNTIYF TGTGCCAGCAGCTTGGGCCGTTCTGGAAACACCATATATTTT
- TRBJ2-7 TRBV11-2 few CASSLVVGGNEQYF TGTGCCAGCAGCTTAGTGGTGGGGGGCAACGAGCAGTACTTC
TRBD1 TRBJ1-5 TRBV19 - CATQGGNQPQHF TGTGCCACCCAGGGGGGCAATCAGCCCCAGCATTTT
- TRBJ2-3 TRBV5-1 - CASTRGLADLFSTDTQYF TGCGCCAGCACCCGGGGGCTAGCGGACCTATTTAGCACAGATACGCAGTATTTT
TRBD2 TRBJ2-1 TRBV29-1 - CSVDSSGGRAYNEQFF TGCAGCGTTGATTCTAGCGGGGGACGCGCCTACAATGAGCAGTTCTTC
- TRBJ2-1 TRBV7-9 - CASSLASEQFF TGTGCCAGCAGCTTAGCCAGTGAGCAGTTCTTC
TRBD1 TRBJ1-1 TRBV11-3 - CASSHGQGASRNTEAFF TGTGCCAGCAGCCATGGACAGGGGGCATCGCGGAACACTGAAGCTTTCTTT
- TRBJ1-5 TRBV30 - CAWTSNEHQPQHF TGTGCCTGGACCTCTAACGAGCATCAGCCCCAGCATTTT
TRBD2 TRBJ2-1 TRBV2 once CASSERRGGLHEQFF TGTGCCAGCAGTGAACGGCGGGGGGGCCTACATGAGCAGTTCTTC
TRBD1 TRBJ1-6 TRBV2 - CASRRDSNSPLHF TGTGCCAGCAGGCGGGACAGTAATTCACCCCTCCACTTT
- TRBJ2-2 TRBV4-3 few CASSQGEGFGELFF TGCGCCAGCAGCCAAGGCGAAGGGTTCGGGGAGCTGTTTTTT
TRBD1 TRBJ2-3 TRBV28 few CASSFLRDRLSYF TGTGCCAGCAGTTTCCTCCGGGACAGGTTGTCGTATTTT
- TRBJ2-3 TRBV2 - CASSVQGPDTQYF TGTGCCAGCAGTGTTCAGGGCCCAGATACGCAGTATTTT
- TRBJ2-1 TRBV7-3 - CASSLGPSSYNEQFF TGTGCCAGCAGCTTAGGACCCAGCTCCTACAATGAGCAGTTCTTC
- TRBJ2-7 TRBV28 few CASSSRRGIYEQYF TGTGCCAGCAGTTCCCGAAGAGGCATCTACGAGCAGTACTTC
TRBD1 TRBJ1-2 TRBV28 - CASRVSSWTGEYTF TGTGCCAGCAGAGTATCCTCTTGGACAGGGGAATACACCTTC
- TRBJ1-6 TRBV4-1 - CASSQDLLRNSPLHF TGCGCCAGCAGCCAAGACCTTTTACGAAATTCACCCCTCCACTTT
TRBD1 TRBJ1-5 TRBV23-1 - CASSHGTGGINQPQHF TGCGCCAGCAGTCACGGGACAGGGGGCATCAATCAGCCCCAGCATTTT
- TRBJ1-6 TRBV6-5 - CASSIQDGLNSPLHF TGTGCCAGCAGTATTCAGGACGGCCTAAATTCACCCCTCCACTTT
- TRBJ1-5 TRBV9 - CASSVGSGFERQPQHF TGTGCCAGCAGCGTAGGATCGGGGTTCGAGCGTCAGCCCCAGCATTTT
- TRBJ1-1 TRBV6-5 - CASMRETEAFF TGTGCCAGCATGAGGGAGACTGAAGCTTTCTTT
- TRBJ1-6 TRBV20-1 - CSASGTHDNSPLHF TGCAGTGCTAGTGGGACACATGATAATTCACCCCTCCACTTT
TRBD2 TRBJ2-1 TRBV7-8 - CASSQAAGGYNEQFF TGTGCCAGCTCCCAGGCAGCGGGGGGTTACAATGAGCAGTTCTTC
- TRBJ1-3 TRBV7-8 - CASSLRTNRPNSGNTIYF TGTGCCAGCAGCTTACGGACGAACAGGCCGAACTCTGGAAACACCATATATTTT
- TRBJ1-1 TRBV6-5 - CASSRVRVTEAFF TGTGCCAGCAGTCGGGTCCGGGTCACTGAAGCTTTCTTT
- TRBJ2-5 TRBV28 - CASSLAPGQETQYF TGTGCCAGCAGTCTCGCCCCAGGTCAAGAGACCCAGTACTTC
TRBD1 TRBJ1-2 TRBV7-3 - CASSLLGQKVRSRGYTF TGTGCCAGCAGCTTATTGGGACAGAAAGTACGAAGTAGAGGCTACACCTTC
TRBD2 TRBJ2-1 TRBV5-1 - CASSPPGLAAGANEQFF TGCGCCAGCAGCCCTCCGGGACTAGCGGCAGGGGCCAATGAGCAGTTCTTC
TRBD2 TRBJ2-5 TRBV9 - CASSVLSGGSGETQYF TGTGCCAGCAGCGTACTGAGCGGGGGGAGTGGGGAGACCCAGTACTTC
- TRBJ1-5 TRBV28 - CASSFWQDNQPQHF TGTGCCAGCAGTTTTTGGCAAGACAATCAGCCCCAGCATTTT
- TRBJ1-4 TRBV7-2 - CASSTGNTGAGEKLFF TGTGCCAGCAGCACCGGGAATACGGGGGCAGGTGAAAAACTGTTTTTT